This T cell receptor beta chain was observed in a study of OX40 agonist ivuxolimab in advanced cancers. Study-level results: CD4+ and CD8+ blood T cells expanded clonally by week 6 at 0.1 to 3.0 mg/kg.

TCRdb's table, derived via immunoSEQ multiplex PCR, lists solely in-frame clones and lacks some. This sample has tens of thousands of clones; 81% occur once, and the top ten carry about 20%. As to this clone: Its antigen is as yet unknown.

V dropped 2 bases and J dropped 12 bases, with 23 bases sitting between them. The CDR3 is 15 amino acids. CDR1 is SGHDT and CDR2 is YYEEEE in the germline V gene. Peripheral blood came from all dose cohorts at three timepoints. This receptor was obtained from an adult with an advanced solid tumor such as melanoma, head and neck, liver or kidney cancer. Sequenced here: CD4+ or CD8+ T cells sorted from blood, sampled in a trial of the OX40 agonist ivuxolimab. The rearrangement joins TRBV5-6 to TRBJ1-2; D may be TRBD1 (6 bases). For the CDR3, the DNA is TGTGCCAGCAGCTTCAGGCCCGGGACAACTACCTCAAACACCTTC. Residues: CASSFRPGTTTSNTF.